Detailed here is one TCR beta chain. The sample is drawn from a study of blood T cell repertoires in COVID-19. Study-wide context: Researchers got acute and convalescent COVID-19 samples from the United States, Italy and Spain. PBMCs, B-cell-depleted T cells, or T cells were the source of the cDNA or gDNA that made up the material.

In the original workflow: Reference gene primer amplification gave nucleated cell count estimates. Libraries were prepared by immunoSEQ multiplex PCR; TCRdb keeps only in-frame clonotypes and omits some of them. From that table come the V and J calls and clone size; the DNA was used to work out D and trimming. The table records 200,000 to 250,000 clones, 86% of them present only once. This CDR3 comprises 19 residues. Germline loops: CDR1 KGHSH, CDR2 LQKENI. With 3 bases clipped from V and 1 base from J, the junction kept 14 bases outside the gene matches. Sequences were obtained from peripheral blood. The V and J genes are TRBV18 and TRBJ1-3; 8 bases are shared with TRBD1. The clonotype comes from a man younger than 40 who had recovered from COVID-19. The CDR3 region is CASSPTTAGTGSSGNTIYF. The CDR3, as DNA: TGTGCCAGCTCACCTACTACCGCCGGGACAGGCTCTTCTGGAAACACCATATATTTT. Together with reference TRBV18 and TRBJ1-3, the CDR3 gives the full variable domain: NAGVMQNPRHLVRRRGQEARLRCSPMKGHSHVYWYRQLPEEGLKFMVYLQKENIIDESGMPKERFSAEFPKEGPSILRIQQVVRGDSAAYFCASSPTTAGTGSSGNTIYFGEGSWLTVV.